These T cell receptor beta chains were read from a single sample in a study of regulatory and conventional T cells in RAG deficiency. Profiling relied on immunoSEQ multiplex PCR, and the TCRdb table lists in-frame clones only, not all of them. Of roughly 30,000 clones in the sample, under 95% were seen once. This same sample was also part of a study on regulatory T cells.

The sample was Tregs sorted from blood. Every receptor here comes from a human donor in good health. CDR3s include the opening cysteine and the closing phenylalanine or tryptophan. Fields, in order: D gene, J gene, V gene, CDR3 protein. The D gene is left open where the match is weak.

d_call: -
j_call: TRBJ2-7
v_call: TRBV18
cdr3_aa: CASSPEYEQYF

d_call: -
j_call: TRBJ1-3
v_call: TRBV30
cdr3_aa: CAWTYRYSGNTIYF

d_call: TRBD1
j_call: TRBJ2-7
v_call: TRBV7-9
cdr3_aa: CASSRHGTGHSYEQYF

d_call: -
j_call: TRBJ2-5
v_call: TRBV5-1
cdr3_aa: CASSLERVTTQYF

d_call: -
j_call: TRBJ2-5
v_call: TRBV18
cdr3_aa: CASSGRQETQYF

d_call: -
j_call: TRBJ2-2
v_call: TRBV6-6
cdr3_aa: CASSRRTVNTGELFF

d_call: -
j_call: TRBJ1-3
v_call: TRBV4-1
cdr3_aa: CASSQDRGRNTIYF

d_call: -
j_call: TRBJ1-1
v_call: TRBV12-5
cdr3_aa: CASGPPPRWPEAFF

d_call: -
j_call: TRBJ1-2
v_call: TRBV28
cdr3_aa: CATRSWGVSYGYTF

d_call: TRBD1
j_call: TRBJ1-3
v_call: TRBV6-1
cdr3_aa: CASNLRQGRNTIYF

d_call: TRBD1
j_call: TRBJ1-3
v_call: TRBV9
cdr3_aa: CASSVVPRDRGRNRGNTIYF

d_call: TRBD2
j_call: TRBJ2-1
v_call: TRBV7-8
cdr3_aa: CASSLWRGLAGGYNEQFF

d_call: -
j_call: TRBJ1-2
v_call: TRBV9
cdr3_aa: CASSGARFSNYGYTF

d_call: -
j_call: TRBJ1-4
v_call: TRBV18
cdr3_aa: CASSGWQSNEKLFF

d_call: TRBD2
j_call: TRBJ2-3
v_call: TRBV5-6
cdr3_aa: CASSLGISSGGADTQYF

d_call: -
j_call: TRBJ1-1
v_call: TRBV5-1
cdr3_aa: CASSPRGRTVADTEAFF

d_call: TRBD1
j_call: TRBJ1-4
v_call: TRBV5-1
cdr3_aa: CASSFGQGEKLFF

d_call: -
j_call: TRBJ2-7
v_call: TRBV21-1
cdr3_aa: CASSKEEAPEQYF

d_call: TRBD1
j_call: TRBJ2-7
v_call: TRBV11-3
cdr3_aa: CASSLETGTSYEQYF

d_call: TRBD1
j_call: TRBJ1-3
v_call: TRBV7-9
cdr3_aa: CASSLGQGARGNTIYF

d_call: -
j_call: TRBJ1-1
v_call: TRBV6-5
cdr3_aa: CASSYTGPGVEAFF

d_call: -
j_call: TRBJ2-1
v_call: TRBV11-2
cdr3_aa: CASSLGANEQFF

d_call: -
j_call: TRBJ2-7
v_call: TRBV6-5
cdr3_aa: CASRESVRGEQYF

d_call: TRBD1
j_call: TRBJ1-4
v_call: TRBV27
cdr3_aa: CATRISTGTATGEKLFF

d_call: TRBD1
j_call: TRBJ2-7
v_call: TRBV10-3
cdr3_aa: CAISPGTGSSYEQYF

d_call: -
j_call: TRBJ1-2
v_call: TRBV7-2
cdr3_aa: CASSPSADRENYGYTF